Listed below are T cell receptor beta chains from one sample, sequenced in a study of cytomegalovirus exposure and HLA in healthy donors. Generated by immunoSEQ multiplex PCR, the TCRdb table keeps only in-frame clones and is missing some. This table has about 150,000 clones, 70% to 80% appearing once. The sample comprised PBMCs. The origin of the receptors is a man aged 40-49 years in good health and CMV-seropositive. Each CDR3 is given with its conserved first and last residue. Fields, in order: D gene, V gene, clone size, J gene, CDR3 length, CDR3 DNA, CDR3 protein. D genes are given only for firm matches. Not all rows give a size; the values are once, few, many and, for expanded clones, a class.

TRBD2	TRBV10-1	-	TRBJ2-1	16	TGCGCCAGCAGTGAGCCTCCTAGCGGGAGCTTCAATGAGCAGTTCTTC	CASSEPPSGSFNEQFF
TRBD1	TRBV5-1	few	TRBJ2-5	14	TGCGCCAGCAGCTTGGGCATTGGGACAGGCGGGCAGTACTTC	CASSLGIGTGGQYF
TRBD1	TRBV10-3	-	TRBJ1-1	14	TGTGCCATACGCACAGGGGAACAGGACACTGAAGCTTTCTTT	CAIRTGEQDTEAFF
-	TRBV5-1	-	TRBJ2-7	15	TGCGCCAGCAGCTTGGCCGGTACAGTTTCCTACGAGCAGTACTTC	CASSLAGTVSYEQYF
-	TRBV10-3	-	TRBJ1-1	14	TGTGCCATCAGTGAGGCCCACGAAGAGACTGAAGCTTTCTTT	CAISEAHEETEAFF
-	TRBV19	few	TRBJ2-5	12	TGTGCCAGTAGTATCAGAGGGGAGACCCAGTACTTC	CASSIRGETQYF
TRBD1	TRBV18	-	TRBJ1-1	12	TGTGCCAGCTCACCTCAGGGGGCCGAAGCTTTCTTT	CASSPQGAEAFF
-	TRBV13	-	TRBJ1-1	16	TGTGCCAGCAGCTTACCCCGAGGAGGGGTGCCTACTGAAGCTTTCTTT	CASSLPRGGVPTEAFF
-	TRBV6-1	-	TRBJ2-2	15	TGTGCCAGCGGGGGGGACACCAAAGTCACCGGGGAGCTGTTTTTT	CASGGDTKVTGELFF
TRBD2	TRBV7-2	-	TRBJ2-7	15	TGTGCCAGCAGCGCCCGCCTAGCGGAGGTCTACGAGCAGTACTTC	CASSARLAEVYEQYF
-	TRBV5-1	-	TRBJ1-5	13	TGCGCCAGCAGCTTGGCTGGAGATCAGCCCCAGCATTTT	CASSLAGDQPQHF
TRBD1	TRBV19	-	TRBJ2-7	14	TGTGCCAGTAGCCGGGACAGGGGATTCTACGAGCAGTACTTC	CASSRDRGFYEQYF
-	TRBV9	-	TRBJ2-3	14	TGTGCCAGCAGCGAGGGAGACTACACAGATACGCAGTATTTT	CASSEGDYTDTQYF
-	TRBV6-1	-	TRBJ2-3	11	TGTGCCAGCAGGGAAGTCTATACGCAGTATTTT	CASREVYTQYF
TRBD2	TRBV27	-	TRBJ2-1	18	TGTGCCAGCAGTTCCCTAAGAGTGCTAGCGTTGCGGGGGAATGAGCAGTTCTTC	CASSSLRVLALRGNEQFF